Listed here is a single T cell receptor beta chain. Its target is unknown. CDR1 is SGHVS and CDR2 is FNYEAQ in the germline V gene. V was shortened by 1 base and J by 8 bases, with 9 bases between the two germline ends. CDR3 length: 13 residues. This entry comes from a study of post-analysis software for immune sequencing data. Study outcomes and limitations: Controls' normalized Chao1 diversity significantly exceeded that of multiple sclerosis patients. TRBV5-6, TRBV5-1 and TRBV20-1 belonged to a set of roughly 5 TRBV segments that were more frequent in patients than controls.

Every TCR beta cDNA library bore unique molecular identifiers. There were about 0.95 to 11 million T cells, and 510,000 or so cDNA molecules came from them. TCRdb independently ran MiXCR on the PCR reads; one entry per CDR3 protein. The top ten hold approximately 11% of the sample, which has hundreds of thousands of distinct CDR3 sequences, 59% seen once. J is TRBJ2-1 and V is TRBV7-6; D remains ambiguous. The clonotype was recovered from a girl aged 2 to 10 with multiple sclerosis. The sample comprised blood. Here the CDR3 DNA reads TGTGCCAGCAGCTTAGGGGGTCTCGATGAGCAGTTCTTC. Translated: CASSLGGLDEQFF.